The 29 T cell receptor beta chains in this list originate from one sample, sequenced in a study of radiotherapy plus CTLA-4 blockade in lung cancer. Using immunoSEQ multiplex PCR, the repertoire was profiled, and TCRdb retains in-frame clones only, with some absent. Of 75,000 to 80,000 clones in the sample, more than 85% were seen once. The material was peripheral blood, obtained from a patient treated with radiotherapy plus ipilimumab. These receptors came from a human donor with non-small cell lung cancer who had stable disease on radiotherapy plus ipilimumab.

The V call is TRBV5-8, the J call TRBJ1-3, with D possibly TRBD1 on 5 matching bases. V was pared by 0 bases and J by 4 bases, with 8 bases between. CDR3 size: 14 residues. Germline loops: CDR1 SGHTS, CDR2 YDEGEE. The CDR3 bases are TGTGCCAGCAGCTTGGCCGGGACCGGAAACACCATATATTTT. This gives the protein CASSLAGTGNTIYF. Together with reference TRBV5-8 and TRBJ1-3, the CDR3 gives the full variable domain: EAGVTQSPTHLIKTRGQQATLRCSPISGHTSVYWYQQALGLGLQFLLWYDEGEERNRGNFPPRFSGRQFPNYSSELNVNALELEDSALYLCASSLAGTGNTIYFGEGSWLTVV.

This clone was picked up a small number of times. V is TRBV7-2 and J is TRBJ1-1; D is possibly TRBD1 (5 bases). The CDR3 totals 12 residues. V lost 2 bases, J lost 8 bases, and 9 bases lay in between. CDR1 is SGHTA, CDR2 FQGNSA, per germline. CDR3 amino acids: CASSLSRDEAFF. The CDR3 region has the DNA TGTGCCAGCAGCTTAAGTAGGGACGAAGCTTTCTTT.

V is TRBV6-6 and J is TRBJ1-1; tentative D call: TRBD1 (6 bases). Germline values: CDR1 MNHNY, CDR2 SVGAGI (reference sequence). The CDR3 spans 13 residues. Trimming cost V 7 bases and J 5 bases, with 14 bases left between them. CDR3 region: CASIGQGKTEAFF. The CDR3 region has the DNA TGTGCCAGCATAGGGCAGGGGAAGACTGAAGCTTTCTTT.

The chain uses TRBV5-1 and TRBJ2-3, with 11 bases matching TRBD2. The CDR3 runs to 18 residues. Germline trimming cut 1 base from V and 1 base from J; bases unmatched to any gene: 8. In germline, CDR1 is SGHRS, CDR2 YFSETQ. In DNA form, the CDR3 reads TGCGCCAGCAGCTTGATAGCGGGAGGGCTGTCGGGCACAGATACGCAGTATTTT. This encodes CASSLIAGGLSGTDTQYF.

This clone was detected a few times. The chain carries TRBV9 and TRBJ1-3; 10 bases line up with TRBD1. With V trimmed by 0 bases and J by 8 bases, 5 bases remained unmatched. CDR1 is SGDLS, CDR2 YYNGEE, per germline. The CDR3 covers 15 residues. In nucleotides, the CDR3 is TGTGCCAGCAGCGTAGGGGGACAGGGGACTCACACCATATATTTT. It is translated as CASSVGGQGTHTIYF.

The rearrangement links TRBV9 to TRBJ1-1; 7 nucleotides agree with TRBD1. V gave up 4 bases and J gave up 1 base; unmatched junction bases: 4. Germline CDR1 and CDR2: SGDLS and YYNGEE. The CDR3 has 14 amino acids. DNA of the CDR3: TGTGCCAGCAGCCCAAGACAGGGGAACACTGAAGCTTTCTTT. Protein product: CASSPRQGNTEAFF. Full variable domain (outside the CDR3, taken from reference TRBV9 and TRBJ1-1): DSGVTQTPKHLITATGQRVTLRCSPRSGDLSVYWYQQSLDQGLQFLIQYYNGEERAKGNILERFSAQQFPDLHSELNLSSLELGDSALYFCASSPRQGNTEAFFGQGTRLTVV.

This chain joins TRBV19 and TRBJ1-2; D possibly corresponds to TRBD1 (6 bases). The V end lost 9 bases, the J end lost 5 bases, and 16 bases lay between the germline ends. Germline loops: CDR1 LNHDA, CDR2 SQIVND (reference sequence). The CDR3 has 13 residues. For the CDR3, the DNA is TGTGCCAGCCTTTCGGACAGCAGATATGGCTACACCTTC. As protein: CASLSDSRYGYTF.

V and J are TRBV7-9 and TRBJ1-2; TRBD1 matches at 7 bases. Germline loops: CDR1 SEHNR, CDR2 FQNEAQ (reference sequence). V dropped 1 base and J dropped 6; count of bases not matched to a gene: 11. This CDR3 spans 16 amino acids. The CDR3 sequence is CASSLERAGGIHGYTF. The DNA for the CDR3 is TGTGCCAGCAGCTTAGAACGCGCAGGGGGAATCCATGGCTACACCTTC. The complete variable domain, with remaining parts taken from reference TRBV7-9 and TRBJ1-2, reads DTGVSQNPRHKITKRGQNVTFRCDPISEHNRLYWYRQTLGQGPEFLTYFQNEAQLEKSRLLSDRFSAERPKGSFSTLEIQRTEQGDSAMYLCASSLERAGGIHGYTFGSGTRLTVV.

The CDR3 nucleotides read TGTGCCAGCAAAGGAGGAGGGTTCTACGAGCAGTACTTC. This codes for CASKGGGFYEQYF. This chain links TRBV25-1 with TRBJ2-7, with a weak D call TRBD2 (6 bases). This CDR3 has 13 amino acids. V was shortened by 7 bases and J by 3 bases, with 13 bases between the two germline ends. The V gene's germline CDR1 is MGHDK and CDR2 SYGVNS.

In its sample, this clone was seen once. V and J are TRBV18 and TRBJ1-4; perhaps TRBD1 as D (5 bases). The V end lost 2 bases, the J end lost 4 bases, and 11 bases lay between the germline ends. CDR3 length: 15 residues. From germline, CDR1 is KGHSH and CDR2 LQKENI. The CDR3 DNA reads TGTGCCAGCTCACCAGCTAAACAGGATAATGAAAAACTGTTTTTT. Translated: CASSPAKQDNEKLFF.

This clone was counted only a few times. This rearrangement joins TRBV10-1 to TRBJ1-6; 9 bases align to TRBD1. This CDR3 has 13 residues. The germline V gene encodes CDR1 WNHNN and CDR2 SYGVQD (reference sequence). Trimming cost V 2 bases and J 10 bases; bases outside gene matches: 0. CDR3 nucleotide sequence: TGCGCCAGCAGTGAGACAGGGGGCTCACCCCTCCACTTT. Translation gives CASSETGGSPLHF.

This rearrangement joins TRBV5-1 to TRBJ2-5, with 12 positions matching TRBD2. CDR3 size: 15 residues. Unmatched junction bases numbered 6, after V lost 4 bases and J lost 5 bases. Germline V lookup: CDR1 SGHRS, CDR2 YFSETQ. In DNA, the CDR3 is TGCGCCAGCAGCCCCCGGCTAGCGGGGGGGGAGACCCAGTACTTC. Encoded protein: CASSPRLAGGETQYF.

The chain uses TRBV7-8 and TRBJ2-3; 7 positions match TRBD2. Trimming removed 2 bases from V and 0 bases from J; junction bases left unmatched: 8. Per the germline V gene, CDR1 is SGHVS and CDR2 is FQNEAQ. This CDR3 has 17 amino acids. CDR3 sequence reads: CASSLLGRGSSTDTQYF. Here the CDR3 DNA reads TGTGCCAGCAGCTTACTAGGGCGGGGGTCTAGCACAGATACGCAGTATTTT.

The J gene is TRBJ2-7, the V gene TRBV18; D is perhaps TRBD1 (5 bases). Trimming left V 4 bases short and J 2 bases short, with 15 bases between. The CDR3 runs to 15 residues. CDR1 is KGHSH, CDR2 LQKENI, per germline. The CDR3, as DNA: TGTGCCAGCTCACGTGGACACCTTGAGCCCTACGAGCAGTACTTC. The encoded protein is CASSRGHLEPYEQYF.

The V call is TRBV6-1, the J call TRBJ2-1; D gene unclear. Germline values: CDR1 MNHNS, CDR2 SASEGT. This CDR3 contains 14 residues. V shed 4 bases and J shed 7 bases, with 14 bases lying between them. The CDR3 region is CASSVEQWANEQFF. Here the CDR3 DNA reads TGTGCCAGCAGTGTCGAACAGTGGGCGAATGAGCAGTTCTTC.

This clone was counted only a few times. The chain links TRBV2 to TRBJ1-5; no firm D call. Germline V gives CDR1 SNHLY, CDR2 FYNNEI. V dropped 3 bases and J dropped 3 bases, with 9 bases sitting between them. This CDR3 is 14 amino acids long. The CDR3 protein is CASSEVQVNQPQHF. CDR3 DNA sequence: TGTGCCAGCAGTGAGGTCCAGGTCAATCAGCCCCAGCATTTT. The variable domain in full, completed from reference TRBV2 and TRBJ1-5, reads EPEVTQTPSHQVTQMGQEVILRCVPISNHLYFYWYRQILGQKVEFLVSFYNNEISEKSEIFDDQFSVERPDGSNFTLKIRSTKLEDSAMYFCASSEVQVNQPQHFGDGTRLSIL.

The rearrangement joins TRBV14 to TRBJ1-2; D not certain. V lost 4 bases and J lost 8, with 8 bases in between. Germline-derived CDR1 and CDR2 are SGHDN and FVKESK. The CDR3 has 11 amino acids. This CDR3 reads CASSRTRGYTF. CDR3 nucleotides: TGTGCCAGCAGCCGAACTAGGGGCTACACCTTC.

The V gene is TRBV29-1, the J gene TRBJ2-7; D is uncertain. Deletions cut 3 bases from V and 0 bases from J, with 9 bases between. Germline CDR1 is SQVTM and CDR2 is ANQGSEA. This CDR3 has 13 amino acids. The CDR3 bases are TGCAGCGTTGAGCGTCCACCCTCCTACGAGCAGTACTTC. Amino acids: CSVERPPSYEQYF.

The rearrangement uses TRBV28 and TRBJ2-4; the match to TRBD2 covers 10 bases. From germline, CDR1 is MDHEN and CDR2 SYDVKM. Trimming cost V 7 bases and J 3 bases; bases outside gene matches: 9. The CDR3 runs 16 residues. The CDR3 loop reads CASTKQAGGLKNIQYF. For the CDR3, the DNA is TGTGCCAGCACCAAGCAAGCGGGAGGGCTCAAAAACATTCAGTACTTC.

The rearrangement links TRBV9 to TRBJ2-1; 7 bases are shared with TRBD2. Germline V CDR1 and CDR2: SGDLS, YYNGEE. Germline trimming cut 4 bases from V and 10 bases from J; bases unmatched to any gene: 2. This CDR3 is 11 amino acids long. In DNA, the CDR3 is TGTGCCAGCAGCCTGGGAGGGGAGCAGTTCTTC. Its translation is CASSLGGEQFF. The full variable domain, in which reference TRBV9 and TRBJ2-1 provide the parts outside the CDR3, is DSGVTQTPKHLITATGQRVTLRCSPRSGDLSVYWYQQSLDQGLQFLIQYYNGEERAKGNILERFSAQQFPDLHSELNLSSLELGDSALYFCASSLGGEQFFGPGTRLTVL.

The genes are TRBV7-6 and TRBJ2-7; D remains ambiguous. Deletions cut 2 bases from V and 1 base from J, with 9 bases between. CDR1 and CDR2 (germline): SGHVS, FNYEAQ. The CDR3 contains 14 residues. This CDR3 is CASSLSGSSYEQYF. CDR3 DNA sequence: TGTGCCAGCAGCTTAAGTGGGTCGTCCTACGAGCAGTACTTC. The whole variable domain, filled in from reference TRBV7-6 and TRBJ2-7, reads GAGVSQSPRYKVTKRGQDVALRCDPISGHVSLYWYRQALGQGPEFLTYFNYEAQQDKSGLPNDRFSAERPEGSISTLTIQRTEQRDSAMYRCASSLSGSSYEQYFGPGTRLTVT.

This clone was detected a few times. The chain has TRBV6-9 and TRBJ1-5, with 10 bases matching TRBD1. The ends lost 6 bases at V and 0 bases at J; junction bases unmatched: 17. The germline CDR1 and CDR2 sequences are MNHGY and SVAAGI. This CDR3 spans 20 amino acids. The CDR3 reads CASSHCRGQGKRYSNQPQHF. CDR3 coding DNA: TGTGCCAGCAGCCATTGTCGGGGACAGGGGAAGAGATATAGCAATCAGCCCCAGCATTTT.

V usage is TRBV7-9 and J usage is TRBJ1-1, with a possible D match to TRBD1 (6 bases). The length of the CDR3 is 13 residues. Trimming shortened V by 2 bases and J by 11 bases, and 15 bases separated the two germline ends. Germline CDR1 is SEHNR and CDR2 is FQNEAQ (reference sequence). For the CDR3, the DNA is TGTGCCAGCAGCTTACCAACCGGGGGGGCGGCTTTCTTT. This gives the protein CASSLPTGGAAFF.

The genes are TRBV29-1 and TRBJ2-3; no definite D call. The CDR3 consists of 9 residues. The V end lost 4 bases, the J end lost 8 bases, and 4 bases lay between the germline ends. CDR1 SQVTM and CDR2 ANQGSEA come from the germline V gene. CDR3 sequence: CSVGGTQYF. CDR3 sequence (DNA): TGCAGCGTTGGTGGTACGCAGTATTTT.

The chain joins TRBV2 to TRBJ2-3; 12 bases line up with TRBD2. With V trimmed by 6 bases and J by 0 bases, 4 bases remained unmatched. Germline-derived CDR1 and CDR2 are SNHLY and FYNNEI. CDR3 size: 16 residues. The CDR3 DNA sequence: TGTGCCAGCAGCGGACTAGCGGGGCTCAGCACAGATACGCAGTATTTT. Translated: CASSGLAGLSTDTQYF.

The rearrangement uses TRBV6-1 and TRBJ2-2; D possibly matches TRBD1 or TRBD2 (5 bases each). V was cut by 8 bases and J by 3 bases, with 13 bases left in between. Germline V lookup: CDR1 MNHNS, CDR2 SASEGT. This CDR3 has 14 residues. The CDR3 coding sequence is TGTGCCAGCCGAGGGGTCTCCTACACCGGGGAGCTGTTTTTT. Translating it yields CASRGVSYTGELFF.

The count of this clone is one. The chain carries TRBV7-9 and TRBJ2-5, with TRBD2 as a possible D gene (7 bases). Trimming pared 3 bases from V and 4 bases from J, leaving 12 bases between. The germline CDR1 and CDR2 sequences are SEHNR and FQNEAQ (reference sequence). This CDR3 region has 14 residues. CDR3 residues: CASSFGGGGETQYF. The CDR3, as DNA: TGTGCCAGCAGCTTTGGGGGAGGGGGAGAGACCCAGTACTTC.

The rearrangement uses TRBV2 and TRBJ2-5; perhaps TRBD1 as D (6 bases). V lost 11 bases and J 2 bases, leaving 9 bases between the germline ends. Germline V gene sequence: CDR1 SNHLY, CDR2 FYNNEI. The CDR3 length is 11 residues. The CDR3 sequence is CASDRQETQYF. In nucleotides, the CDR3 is TGTGCCTCCGACAGGCAAGAGACCCAGTACTTC.

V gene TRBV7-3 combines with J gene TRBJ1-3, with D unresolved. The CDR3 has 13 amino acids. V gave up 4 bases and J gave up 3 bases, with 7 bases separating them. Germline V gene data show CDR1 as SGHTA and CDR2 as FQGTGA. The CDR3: CASSSGVGNTIYF. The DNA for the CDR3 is TGTGCCAGCAGCTCGGGCGTTGGAAACACCATATATTTT.